Shown below are 21 T cell receptor beta chains from a single sample sequenced in a study of blood T cell repertoires in COVID-19. Produced via immunoSEQ multiplex PCR; TCRdb's table is partial and in-frame only. The sample carries roughly 100,000 clones, around 87% recorded once. The sequenced sample was peripheral blood. The source is a woman aged 45 to 65 with COVID-19, enrolled during active disease.

This sequence joins TRBV29-1 and TRBJ2-7; TRBD2 agrees at 9 bases. The germline CDR1 and CDR2 sequences are SQVTM and ANQGSEA. The CDR3 extends over 12 amino acids. As DNA, the CDR3 is TGCAGTGCGGCTAGCGGGGTCTACGAGCAGTACTTC. This codes for CSAASGVYEQYF.

This chain uses TRBV6-5 with TRBJ2-7, with 7 nucleotides matching TRBD1. CDR1 is MNHEY and CDR2 is SVGAGI in the germline V gene. CDR3 length: 15 amino acids. Trimming at V came to 6 bases and at J to 6 bases, leaving 14 bases not matched to a gene. The CDR3 here is CASRPPGTVSSEQYF. As DNA, the CDR3 is TGTGCCAGCAGACCCCCCGGGACAGTTAGTTCCGAGCAGTACTTC.

J is TRBJ2-1 and V is TRBV11-3; a possible D gene is TRBD2 (5 bases). Trimming pared 5 bases from V and 5 bases from J, leaving 19 bases between. CDR1 SGHNT and CDR2 YENEEA come from the germline V gene. This CDR3 spans 16 amino acids. The DNA for the CDR3 is TGTGCCAGCAGCGCGAGTCATGCTAGCTTCAACAATGAGCAGTTCTTC. Translation: CASSASHASFNNEQFF.

The chain joins TRBV10-3 to TRBJ2-1, with 8 bases identical to TRBD1. The V segment lost 3 bases and the J segment 6 bases; nucleotides outside the gene matches: 4. The CDR3 runs 14 residues. Germline assignment: CDR1 ENHRY and CDR2 SYGVKD. CDR3 DNA sequence: TGTGCCATCAGTGAACCCGGACAGGGCAATGAGCAGTTCTTC. Its protein product is CAISEPGQGNEQFF.

The rearrangement uses TRBV7-2 and TRBJ1-2; D possibly corresponds to TRBD1 (6 bases). Germline CDR1 SGHTA, CDR2 FQGNSA. There are 13 residues in the CDR3. With 5 bases removed from V and 2 bases from J, the gap between germline ends came to 9 bases. CDR3 nucleotide sequence: TGTGCCAGCAGCCAGGACAGAAACTATGGCTACACCTTC. This gives the protein CASSQDRNYGYTF. Drawing the rest from reference TRBV7-2 and TRBJ1-2, the complete variable domain is GAGVSQSPSNKVTEKGKDVELRCDPISGHTALYWYRQSLGQGLEFLIYFQGNSAPDKSGLPSDRFSAERTGGSVSTLTIQRTQQEDSAVYLCASSQDRNYGYTFGSGTRLTVV.

V is TRBV5-1 and J is TRBJ1-5; 7 bases agree with TRBD1. The CDR3 is 14 amino acids. Per germline, CDR1 SGHRS and CDR2 YFSETQ. After removal of 4 bases from V and 3 bases from J, the junction contained 4 bases not matched to a gene. CDR3 bases: TGCGCCAGCAGCCCAGGGACAGACAATCAGCCCCAGCATTTT. Its translation is CASSPGTDNQPQHF.

About this clone itself: This may stem from a read error, because a much larger clone lies one nucleotide away. Other nucleotide sequences from this sample produce the same CDR3. The rearrangement uses TRBV12-3 or TRBV12-4 and TRBJ1-2, with 7 nucleotides matching TRBD1. With V trimmed by 3 bases and J by 2 bases, 0 bases remained unmatched. The CDR3 is 13 amino acids. The CDR3 DNA follows: TGTGCCAGCAGTTTGGGACAGAACTATGGCTACACCTTC. This sequence encodes CASSLGQNYGYTF.

For the CDR3, the DNA is TGTGCCAGCAGCGACCCAGCGGGGGAGACCCAGTACTTC. Protein product: CASSDPAGETQYF. This chain joins TRBV9 and TRBJ2-5; 7 nucleotides agree with TRBD2. V dropped 3 bases and J dropped 5; count of bases not matched to a gene: 4. Germline CDR1 and CDR2: SGDLS and YYNGEE. The CDR3 is 13 amino acids.

This chain's CDR3 is CASSIAGMSSYEQYF. The CDR3 coding sequence is TGTGCCAGTAGTATAGCAGGAATGAGCTCCTACGAGCAGTACTTC. This chain joins TRBV19 and TRBJ2-7; no clear D. Germline V CDR1 and CDR2: LNHDA, SQIVND (reference sequence). Deletions cut 1 base from V and 0 bases from J, with 10 bases between. CDR3 length: 15 residues.

The chain recombines TRBV30 with TRBJ1-2, with TRBD1 matching over 10 bases. V lost 6 bases, J lost 5 bases, and 3 bases stayed unmatched. CDR3 size: 12 residues. Germline CDR1 is GTSNPN and CDR2 is SVGIG (reference sequence). The CDR3 bases are TGTGCCTGCGACAGGGGGCAATATGGCTACACCTTC. This codes for CACDRGQYGYTF.

The rearrangement uses TRBV10-2 and TRBJ2-1; 8 positions match TRBD2. V lost 7 bases, J lost 3 bases, and 8 bases stayed unmatched. CDR3 length: 15 residues. Germline V gene lookup returns CDR1 WSHSY and CDR2 SAAADI. CDR3 sequence: CASTPRSGGYNEQFF. As DNA, the CDR3 is TGCGCCAGCACCCCGCGGAGCGGGGGCTACAATGAGCAGTTCTTC.

This chain uses TRBV10-3 with TRBJ2-7; tentatively, D is TRBD1 (6 bases). The CDR3 loop spans 13 amino acids. Trimming cost V 11 bases and J 1 base, with 15 bases left between them. The germline CDR1 and CDR2 sequences are ENHRY and SYGVKD. The CDR3 DNA follows: TGTGCCGGGCGACAGGCCCTGTCCTACGAGCAGTACTTC. It codes for CAGRQALSYEQYF.

The table lists this clone with a count of one. The rearrangement links TRBV5-4 to TRBJ1-1, with 8 bases lining up with TRBD1. V gave up 4 bases and J gave up 3 bases; unmatched junction bases: 8. The CDR3 runs 15 residues. Germline loops: CDR1 SGHNT, CDR2 YYREEE (reference sequence). CDR3 amino acids: CASSPSGGADTEAFF. The CDR3 DNA is TGTGCCAGCAGCCCCTCAGGGGGCGCGGACACTGAAGCTTTCTTT. Based on the CDR3 plus reference TRBV5-4 and TRBJ1-1, the full variable domain is ETGVTQSPTHLIKTRGQQVTLRCSSQSGHNTVSWYQQALGQGPQFIFQYYREEENGRGNFPPRFSGLQFPNYSSELNVNALELDDSALYLCASSPSGGADTEAFFGQGTRLTVV.

The chain links TRBV30 to TRBJ2-2; D is possibly TRBD1 (6 bases). The CDR3 extends over 14 amino acids. Germline V gene sequence: CDR1 GTSNPN, CDR2 SVGIG (reference sequence). V lost 4 bases, J lost 2 bases, and 11 bases lay in between. The CDR3 DNA sequence: TGTGCCTGGAACAGGGAAGCAAACACCGGGGAGCTGTTTTTT. Translated, it gives CAWNREANTGELFF.

The rearrangement links TRBV2 to TRBJ2-2, with D hard to call. V was shortened by 3 bases and J by 1 base, with 6 bases between the two germline ends. Per the germline V gene, CDR1 is SNHLY and CDR2 is FYNNEI. CDR3 size: 14 residues. CDR3 nucleotides: TGTGCCAGCAGTGAGTCTTTGAACACCGGGGAGCTGTTTTTT. Protein product: CASSESLNTGELFF. Full variable domain (outside the CDR3, taken from reference TRBV2 and TRBJ2-2): EPEVTQTPSHQVTQMGQEVILRCVPISNHLYFYWYRQILGQKVEFLVSFYNNEISEKSEIFDDQFSVERPDGSNFTLKIRSTKLEDSAMYFCASSESLNTGELFFGEGSRLTVL.

V gene TRBV19 combines with J gene TRBJ1-3; TRBD1 is a possible D gene (5 bases). V lost 3 bases and J lost 1, with 13 bases in between. This CDR3 is 16 amino acids long. Germline CDR1 LNHDA, CDR2 SQIVND (reference sequence). DNA for the CDR3: TGTGCCAGTAGTATCCAGGGCTCGGGTTCTGGAAACACCATATATTTT. Translation: CASSIQGSGSGNTIYF.

The rearrangement links TRBV2 to TRBJ2-2, with D possibly TRBD2 on 6 matching bases. Germline values: CDR1 SNHLY, CDR2 FYNNEI. Trimming stripped 2 bases from V and 3 bases from J, with 7 bases between. The CDR3 has 14 amino acids. CDR3 protein: CASSERGDTGELFF. CDR3 coding DNA: TGTGCCAGCAGTGAACGCGGGGACACCGGGGAGCTGTTTTTT.

The chain has TRBV27 and TRBJ1-4; D perhaps matches TRBD1 (6 bases). Trimming took off 6 bases at V and 9 bases at J, with 29 bases between the two ends. Germline V gene sequence: CDR1 MNHEY, CDR2 SMNVEV (reference sequence). The length of the CDR3 is 18 residues. As DNA, the CDR3 is TGTGCCAGCAGCCCCGCCCCTGGACAGTGGCGCGATTCGAAAAAACTGTTTTTT. As protein: CASSPAPGQWRDSKKLFF.

The chain links TRBV19 to TRBJ1-5; 9 positions agree with TRBD1. CDR3 length: 14 amino acids. Germline V gives CDR1 LNHDA, CDR2 SQIVND (reference sequence). Unmatched junction bases numbered 3, after V lost 6 bases and J lost 3 bases. The CDR3, as DNA: TGTGCCAGTAGCCGGACAGGGGACAATCAGCCCCAGCATTTT. It codes for CASSRTGDNQPQHF. Full variable domain (outside the CDR3, taken from reference TRBV19 and TRBJ1-5): DGGITQSPKYLFRKEGQNVTLSCEQNLNHDAMYWYRQDPGQGLRLIYYSQIVNDFQKGDIAEGYSVSREKKESFPLTVTSAQKNPTAFYLCASSRTGDNQPQHFGDGTRLSIL.

V is TRBV6-5 and J is TRBJ1-4, with D perhaps matching TRBD1 (5 bases). Germline V lookup: CDR1 MNHEY, CDR2 SVGAGI. Deletions cut 6 bases from V and 8 bases from J, with 16 bases between. The CDR3 extends over 14 amino acids. The CDR3 protein is CASRSGQLGEKLFF. The DNA of the CDR3 is TGTGCCAGCAGGTCAGGGCAATTAGGGGAAAAACTGTTTTTT.

The chain combines TRBV11-2 with TRBJ2-3; 8 bases are shared with TRBD2. Trimming took 1 base from V and 4 from J; bases not matched to a gene: 4. Germline loops: CDR1 SGHAT, CDR2 FQNNGV. There are 15 residues in the CDR3. DNA for the CDR3: TGTGCCAGCAGCTTAGGGGGACTAGTGGCAGATACGCAGTATTTT. Its translation: CASSLGGLVADTQYF.